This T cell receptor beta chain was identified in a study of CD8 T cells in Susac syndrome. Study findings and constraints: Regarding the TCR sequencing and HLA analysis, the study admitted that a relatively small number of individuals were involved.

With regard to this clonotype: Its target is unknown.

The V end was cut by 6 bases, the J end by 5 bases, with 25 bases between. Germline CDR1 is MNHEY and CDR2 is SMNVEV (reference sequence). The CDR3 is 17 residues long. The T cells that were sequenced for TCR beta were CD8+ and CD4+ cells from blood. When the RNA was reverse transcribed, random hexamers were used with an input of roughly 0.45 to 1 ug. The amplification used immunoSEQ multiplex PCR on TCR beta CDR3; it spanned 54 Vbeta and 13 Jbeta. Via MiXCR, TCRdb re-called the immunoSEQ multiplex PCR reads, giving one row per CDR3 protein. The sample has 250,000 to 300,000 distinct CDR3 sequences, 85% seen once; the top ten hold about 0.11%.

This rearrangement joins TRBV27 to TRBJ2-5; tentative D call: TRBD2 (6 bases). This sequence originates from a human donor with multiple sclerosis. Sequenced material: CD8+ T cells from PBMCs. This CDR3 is CASSHGTGVGGWETQYF. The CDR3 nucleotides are TGTGCCAGCAGCCATGGCACGGGAGTGGGAGGTTGGGAGACCCAGTACTTC.